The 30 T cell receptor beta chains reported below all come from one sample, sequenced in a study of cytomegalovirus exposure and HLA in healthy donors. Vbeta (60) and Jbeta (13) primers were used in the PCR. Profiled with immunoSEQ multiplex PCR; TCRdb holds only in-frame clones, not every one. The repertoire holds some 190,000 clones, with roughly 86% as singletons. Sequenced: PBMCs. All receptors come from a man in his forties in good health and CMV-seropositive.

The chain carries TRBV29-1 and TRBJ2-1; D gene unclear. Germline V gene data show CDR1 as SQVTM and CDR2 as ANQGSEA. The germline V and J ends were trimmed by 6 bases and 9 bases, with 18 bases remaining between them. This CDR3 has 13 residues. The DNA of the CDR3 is TGCAGCGTCGAACTGAAAGCGACGGGTGAGCAGTTCTTC. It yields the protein CSVELKATGEQFF.

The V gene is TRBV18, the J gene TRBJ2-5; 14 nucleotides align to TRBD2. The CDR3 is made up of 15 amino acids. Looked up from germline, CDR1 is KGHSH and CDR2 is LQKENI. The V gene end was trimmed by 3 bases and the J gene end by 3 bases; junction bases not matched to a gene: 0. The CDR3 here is CASSPGLAGEETQYF. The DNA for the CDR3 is TGTGCCAGCTCACCGGGACTAGCGGGAGAAGAGACCCAGTACTTC.

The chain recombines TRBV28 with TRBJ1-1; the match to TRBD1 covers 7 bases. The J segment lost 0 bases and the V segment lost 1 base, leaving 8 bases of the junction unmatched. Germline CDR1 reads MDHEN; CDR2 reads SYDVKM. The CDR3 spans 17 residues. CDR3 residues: CASSLSPGTDLNTEAFF. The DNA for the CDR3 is TGTGCCAGCAGTTTATCCCCCGGGACAGATCTGAACACTGAAGCTTTCTTT.

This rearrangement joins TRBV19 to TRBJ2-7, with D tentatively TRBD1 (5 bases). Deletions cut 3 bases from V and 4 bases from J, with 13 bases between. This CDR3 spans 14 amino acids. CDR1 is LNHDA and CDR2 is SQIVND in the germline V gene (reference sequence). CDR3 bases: TGTGCCAGTAGTATTCAGGGATGGGGTTACGAGCAGTACTTC. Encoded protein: CASSIQGWGYEQYF.

The CDR3 DNA reads as TGTGCCAGCAGCAAACCGGGACTAGCGTCGAGGGAGACCCAGTACTTC. Protein product: CASSKPGLASRETQYF. This chain links TRBV7-2 with TRBJ2-5; TRBD2 agrees at 10 bases. This CDR3 comprises 16 residues. J lost 5 bases, V lost 5 bases, and 11 bases had no gene match. Germline lookup yields CDR1 SGHTA and CDR2 FQGNSA.

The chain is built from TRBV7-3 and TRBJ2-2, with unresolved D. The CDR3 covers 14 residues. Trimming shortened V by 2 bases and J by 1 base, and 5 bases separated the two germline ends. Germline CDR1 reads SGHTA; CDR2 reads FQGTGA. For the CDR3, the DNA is TGTGCCAGCAGCTTATCAGGGAACACCGGGGAGCTGTTTTTT. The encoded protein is CASSLSGNTGELFF.

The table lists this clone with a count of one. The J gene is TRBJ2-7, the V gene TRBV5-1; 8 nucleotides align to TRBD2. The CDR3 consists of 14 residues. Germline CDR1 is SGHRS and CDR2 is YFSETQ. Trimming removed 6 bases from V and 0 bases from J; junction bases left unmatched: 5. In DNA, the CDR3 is TGCGCCAGCAAGACTAGCGCCACCTCCTACGAGCAGTACTTC. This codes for CASKTSATSYEQYF.

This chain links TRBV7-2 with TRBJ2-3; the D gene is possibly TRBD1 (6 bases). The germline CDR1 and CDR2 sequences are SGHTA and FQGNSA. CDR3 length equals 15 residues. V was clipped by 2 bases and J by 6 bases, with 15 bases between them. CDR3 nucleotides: TGTGCCAGCAGCTTAATGGGCAGGGGCCCGGATACGCAGTATTTT. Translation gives CASSLMGRGPDTQYF.

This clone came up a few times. In DNA, the CDR3 is TGCGCCAGCAGCCAACCTACCGGGACTCTATTCTACGAGCAGTACTTC. Protein: CASSQPTGTLFYEQYF. The V and J genes are TRBV4-1 and TRBJ2-7; D perhaps matches TRBD2 (6 bases). The germline gives CDR1 MGHRA, CDR2 YSYEKL. The CDR3 has 16 residues. V lost 2 bases, J lost 3 bases, and 17 bases lay in between.

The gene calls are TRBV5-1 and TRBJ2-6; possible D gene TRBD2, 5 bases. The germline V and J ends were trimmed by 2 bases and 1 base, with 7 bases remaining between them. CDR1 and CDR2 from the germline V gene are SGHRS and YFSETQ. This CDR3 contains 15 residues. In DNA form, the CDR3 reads TGCGCCAGCAGCTTAACGGGGTCTGGGGCCAACGTCCTGACTTTC. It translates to CASSLTGSGANVLTF.

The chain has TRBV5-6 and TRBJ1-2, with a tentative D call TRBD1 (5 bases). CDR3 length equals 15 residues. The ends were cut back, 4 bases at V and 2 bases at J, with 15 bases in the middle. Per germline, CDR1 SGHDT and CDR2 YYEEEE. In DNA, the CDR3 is TGTGCCAGCAGCCCCCGCGGACACCCGAACTATGGCTACACCTTC. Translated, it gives CASSPRGHPNYGYTF.

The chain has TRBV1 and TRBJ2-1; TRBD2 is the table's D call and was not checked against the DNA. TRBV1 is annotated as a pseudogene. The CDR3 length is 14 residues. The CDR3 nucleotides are TGCACCCTCAGAGGGGGGGGGCGTTACAATGAGCAGTTCTTC. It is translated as CTLRGGGRYNEQFF.

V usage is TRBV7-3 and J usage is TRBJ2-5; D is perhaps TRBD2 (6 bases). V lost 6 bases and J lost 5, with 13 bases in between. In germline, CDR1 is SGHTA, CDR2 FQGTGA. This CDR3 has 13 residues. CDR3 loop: CASSSTSSETQYF. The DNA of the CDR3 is TGTGCCAGCAGTTCGACTAGTAGCGAGACCCAGTACTTC. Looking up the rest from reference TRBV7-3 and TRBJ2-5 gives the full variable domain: GAGVSQTPSNKVTEKGKYVELRCDPISGHTALYWYRQSLGQGPEFLIYFQGTGAADDSGLPNDRFFAVRPEGSVSTLKIQRTERGDSAVYLCASSSTSSETQYFGPGTRLLVL.

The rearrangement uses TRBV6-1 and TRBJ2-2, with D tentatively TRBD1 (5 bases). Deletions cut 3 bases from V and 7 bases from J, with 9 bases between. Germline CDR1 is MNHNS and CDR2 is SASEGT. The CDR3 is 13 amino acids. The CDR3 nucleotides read TGTGCCAGCAGTGAGATAAGGGGCGGGGAGCTGTTTTTT. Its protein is CASSEIRGGELFF.

CDR3 sequence (DNA): TGTGCCAGCAGTTTAGGGGCTAGCGGCGCCTACGAGCAGTACTTC. Residues: CASSLGASGAYEQYF. This rearrangement joins TRBV28 to TRBJ2-7; TRBD2 matches at 7 bases. V was pared by 2 bases and J by 2 bases, with 6 bases of the junction left unmatched. This CDR3 is 15 amino acids long. Looked up from germline, CDR1 is MDHEN and CDR2 is SYDVKM. Filled out from reference TRBV28 and TRBJ2-7, the complete variable domain reads DVKVTQSSRYLVKRTGEKVFLECVQDMDHENMFWYRQDPGLGLRLIYFSYDVKMKEKGDIPEGYSVSREKKERFSLILESASTNQTSMYLCASSLGASGAYEQYFGPGTRLTVT.

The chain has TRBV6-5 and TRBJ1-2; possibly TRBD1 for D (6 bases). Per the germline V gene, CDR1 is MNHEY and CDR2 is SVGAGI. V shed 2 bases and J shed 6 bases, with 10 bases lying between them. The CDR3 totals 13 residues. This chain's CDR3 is CASSYRHRDGYTF. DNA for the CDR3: TGTGCCAGCAGTTACCGACACAGGGATGGCTACACCTTC.

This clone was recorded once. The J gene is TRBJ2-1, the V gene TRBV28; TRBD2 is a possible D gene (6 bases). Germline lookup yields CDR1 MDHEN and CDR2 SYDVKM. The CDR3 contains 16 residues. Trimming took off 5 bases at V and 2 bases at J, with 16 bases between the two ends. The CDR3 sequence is CASSAPGTVTYNEQFF. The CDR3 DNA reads TGTGCCAGCAGTGCCCCCGGGACTGTAACCTACAATGAGCAGTTCTTC.

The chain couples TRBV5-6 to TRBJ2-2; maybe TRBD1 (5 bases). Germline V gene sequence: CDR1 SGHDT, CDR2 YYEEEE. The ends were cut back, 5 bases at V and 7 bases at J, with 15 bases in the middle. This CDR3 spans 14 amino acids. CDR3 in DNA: TGTGCCAGCAGAGCAGGGCAGAAGATCGGGGAGCTGTTTTTT. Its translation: CASRAGQKIGELFF.

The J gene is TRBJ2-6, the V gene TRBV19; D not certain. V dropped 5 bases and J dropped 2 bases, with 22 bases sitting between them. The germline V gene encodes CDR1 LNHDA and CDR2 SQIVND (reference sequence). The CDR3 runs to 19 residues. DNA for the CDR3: TGTGCCAGTAGTCCGGAAATGGGCGCCCTTTTGGCTGGGGCCAACGTCCTGACTTTC. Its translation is CASSPEMGALLAGANVLTF.

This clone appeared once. The CDR3 protein is CASSLETGPVWDEQYF. The CDR3 region has the DNA TGTGCCAGCAGCTTGGAAACGGGTCCGGTGTGGGACGAGCAGTACTTC. The V call is TRBV5-4, the J call TRBJ2-7; D gene ambiguous. Germline-derived CDR1 and CDR2 are SGHNT and YYREEE (reference sequence). The CDR3 is 16 residues long. V dropped 0 bases and J dropped 5 bases, with 18 bases sitting between them.

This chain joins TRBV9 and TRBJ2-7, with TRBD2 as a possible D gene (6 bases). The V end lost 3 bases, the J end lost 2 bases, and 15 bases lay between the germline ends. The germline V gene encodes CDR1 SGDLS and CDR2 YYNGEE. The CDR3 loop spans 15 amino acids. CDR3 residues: CASSAKEGFTYEQYF. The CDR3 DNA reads TGTGCCAGCAGCGCAAAGGAGGGTTTTACCTACGAGCAGTACTTC.

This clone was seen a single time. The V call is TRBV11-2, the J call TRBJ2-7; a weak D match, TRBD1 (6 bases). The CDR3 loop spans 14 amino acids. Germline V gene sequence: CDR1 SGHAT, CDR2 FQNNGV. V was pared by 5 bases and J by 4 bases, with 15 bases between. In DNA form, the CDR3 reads TGTGCCAGCAGCCCCCCCGGGACAAGGTACGAGCAGTACTTC. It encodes CASSPPGTRYEQYF.

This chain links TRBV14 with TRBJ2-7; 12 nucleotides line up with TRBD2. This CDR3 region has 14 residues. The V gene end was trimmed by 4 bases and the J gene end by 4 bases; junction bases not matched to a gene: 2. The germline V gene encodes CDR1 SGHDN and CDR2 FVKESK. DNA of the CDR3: TGTGCCAGCAGCCCAGGACTAGCGGGATACGAGCAGTACTTC. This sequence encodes CASSPGLAGYEQYF.

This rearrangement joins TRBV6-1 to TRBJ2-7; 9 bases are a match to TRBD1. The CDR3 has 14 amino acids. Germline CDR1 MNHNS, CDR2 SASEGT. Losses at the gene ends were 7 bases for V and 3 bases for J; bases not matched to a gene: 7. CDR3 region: CASTPGQGVYEQYF. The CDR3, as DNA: TGTGCCAGCACACCGGGACAGGGAGTCTACGAGCAGTACTTC.

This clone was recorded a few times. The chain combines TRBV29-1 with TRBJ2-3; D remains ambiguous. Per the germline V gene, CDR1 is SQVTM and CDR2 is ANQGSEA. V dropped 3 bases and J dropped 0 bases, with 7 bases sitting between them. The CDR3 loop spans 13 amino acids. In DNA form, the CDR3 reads TGCAGCGTTGATGGCAAGAGCACAGATACGCAGTATTTT. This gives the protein CSVDGKSTDTQYF.

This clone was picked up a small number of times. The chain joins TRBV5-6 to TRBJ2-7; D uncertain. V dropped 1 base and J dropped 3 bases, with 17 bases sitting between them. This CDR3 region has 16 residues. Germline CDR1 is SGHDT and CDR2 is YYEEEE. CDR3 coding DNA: TGTGCCAGCAGCTTGATAGAGTCCAGGTACGACTACGAGCAGTACTTC. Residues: CASSLIESRYDYEQYF.

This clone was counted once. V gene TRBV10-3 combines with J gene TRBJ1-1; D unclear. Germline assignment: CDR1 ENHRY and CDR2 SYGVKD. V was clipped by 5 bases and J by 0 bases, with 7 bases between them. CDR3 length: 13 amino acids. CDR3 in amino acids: CAISRLVNTEAFF. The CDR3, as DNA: TGTGCCATCAGTCGACTCGTGAACACTGAAGCTTTCTTT.

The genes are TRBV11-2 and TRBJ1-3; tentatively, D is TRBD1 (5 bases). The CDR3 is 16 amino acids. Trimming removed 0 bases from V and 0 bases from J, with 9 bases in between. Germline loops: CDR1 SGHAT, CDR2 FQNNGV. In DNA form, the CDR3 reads TGTGCCAGCAGCTTAGAATGGGGACTCTCTGGAAACACCATATATTTT. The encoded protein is CASSLEWGLSGNTIYF.

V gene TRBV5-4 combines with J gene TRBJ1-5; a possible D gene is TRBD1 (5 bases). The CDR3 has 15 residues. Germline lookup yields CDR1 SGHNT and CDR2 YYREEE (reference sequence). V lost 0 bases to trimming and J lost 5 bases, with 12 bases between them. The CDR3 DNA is TGTGCCAGCAGCTTGGCCCAGGACAACTATCAGCCCCAGCATTTT. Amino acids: CASSLAQDNYQPQHF.

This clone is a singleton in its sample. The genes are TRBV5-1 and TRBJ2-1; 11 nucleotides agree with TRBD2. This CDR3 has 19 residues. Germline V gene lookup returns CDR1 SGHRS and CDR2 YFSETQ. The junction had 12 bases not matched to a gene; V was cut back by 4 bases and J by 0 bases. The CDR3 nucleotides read TGCGCCAGCAGCCCTAGCGGGGGGCCCTCGGTAGGCTCCTACAATGAGCAGTTCTTC. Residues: CASSPSGGPSVGSYNEQFF.